The T cell receptor beta chain described here comes from a study of early T cells in non-severe SARS-CoV-2 infection. TCRdb called the 5' RACE reads again in MiXCR, with one record for every CDR3 protein. Here the sample spans tens of thousands of distinct CDR3 sequences, 15% being singletons. This receptor was taken from an adult who was a healthcare worker with PCR-confirmed SARS-CoV-2 infection or an uninfected control (not recorded which). The sample was whole blood.

The CDR3 DNA is TGTGCAAGTCGCTTGACTAGCTCCTACAATGAGCAGTTCTTC. Amino acids: CASRLTSSYNEQFF. This chain uses TRBV12-2 with TRBJ2-1. TRBV12-2 is recorded as a pseudogene. CDR3 length equals 14 residues.